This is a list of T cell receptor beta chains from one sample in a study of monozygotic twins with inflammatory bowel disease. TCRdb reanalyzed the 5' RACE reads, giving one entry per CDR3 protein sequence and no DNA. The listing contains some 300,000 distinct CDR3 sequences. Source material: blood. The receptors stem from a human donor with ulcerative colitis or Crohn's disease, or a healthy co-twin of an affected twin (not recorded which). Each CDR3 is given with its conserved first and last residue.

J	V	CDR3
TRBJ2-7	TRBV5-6	CASSLRGANYEQYF
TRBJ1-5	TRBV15	CATSREVFRGQGNQPQHF
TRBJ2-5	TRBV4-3	CASSQASGGMETQYF
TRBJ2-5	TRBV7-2	CASSKGTSGRVWETQYF
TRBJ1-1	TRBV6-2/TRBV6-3	CAISLPDGTGKGMGLMNTEAFF
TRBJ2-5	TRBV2	CASYRGRETQYF
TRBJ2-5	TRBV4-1	CASSQDSGQGARVTKRETQYF
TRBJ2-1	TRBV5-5	CASSPGQGVFNEQFF
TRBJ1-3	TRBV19	CASSILFSSGNTIYF
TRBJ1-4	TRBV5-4	CASSPDRGQLEKLFF
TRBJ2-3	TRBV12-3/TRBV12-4	CASSFDRGTATQYF
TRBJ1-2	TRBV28	CASRHNRDYGYTF
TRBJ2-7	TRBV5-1	CASGHTTGWAEQYF
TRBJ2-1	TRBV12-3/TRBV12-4	CASSYLAGGQEQFF
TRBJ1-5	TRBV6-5	CASSHRSNQPQHF
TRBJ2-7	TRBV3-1	CASSQLGGPYEQYF
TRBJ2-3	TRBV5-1	CASSLNSGGDTQYF
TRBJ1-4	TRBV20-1	CSASLRLNEKLFF
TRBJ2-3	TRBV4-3	CASRRSGTDTQYF
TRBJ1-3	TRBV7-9	CASSLAHSGNTIYF
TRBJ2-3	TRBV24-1	CAASDFGAGQSPDTQYF
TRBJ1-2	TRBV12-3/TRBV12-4	CASNSNYGDRGYTF
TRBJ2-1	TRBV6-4	CASSDSWTSSYNEQFF
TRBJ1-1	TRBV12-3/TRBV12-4	CASSTGLSWAEAFF
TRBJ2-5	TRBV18	CASSPWGLTYEETQYF
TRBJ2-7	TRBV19	CASSISADPRSYEQYF
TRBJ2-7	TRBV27	CASSLFDSYEQYF
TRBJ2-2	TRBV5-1	CASSLGTEIPGELFF
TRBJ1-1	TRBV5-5	CASSLYTAASLNTEAFF
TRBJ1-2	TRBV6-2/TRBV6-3	CASSKQGLYGYTF
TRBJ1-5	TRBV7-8	CASSHRTGFNQPQHF
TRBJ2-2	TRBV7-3	CASSPTGKNGELFF
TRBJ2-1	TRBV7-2	CASSPKQGPSGNEQFF